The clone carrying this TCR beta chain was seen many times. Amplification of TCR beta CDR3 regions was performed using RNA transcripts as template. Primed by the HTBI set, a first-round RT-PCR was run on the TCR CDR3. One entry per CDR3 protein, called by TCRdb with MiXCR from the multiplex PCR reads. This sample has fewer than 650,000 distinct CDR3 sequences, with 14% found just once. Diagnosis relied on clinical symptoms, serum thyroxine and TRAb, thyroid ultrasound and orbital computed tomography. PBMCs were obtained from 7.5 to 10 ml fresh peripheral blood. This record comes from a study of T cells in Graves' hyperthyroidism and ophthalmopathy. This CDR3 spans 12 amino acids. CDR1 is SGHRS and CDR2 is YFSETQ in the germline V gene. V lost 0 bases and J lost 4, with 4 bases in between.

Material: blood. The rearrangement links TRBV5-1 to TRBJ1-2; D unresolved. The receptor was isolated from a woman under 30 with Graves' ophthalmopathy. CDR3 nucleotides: TGCGCCAGCAGCTTGGAATCCTATGGCTACACCTTC. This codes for CASSLESYGYTF.